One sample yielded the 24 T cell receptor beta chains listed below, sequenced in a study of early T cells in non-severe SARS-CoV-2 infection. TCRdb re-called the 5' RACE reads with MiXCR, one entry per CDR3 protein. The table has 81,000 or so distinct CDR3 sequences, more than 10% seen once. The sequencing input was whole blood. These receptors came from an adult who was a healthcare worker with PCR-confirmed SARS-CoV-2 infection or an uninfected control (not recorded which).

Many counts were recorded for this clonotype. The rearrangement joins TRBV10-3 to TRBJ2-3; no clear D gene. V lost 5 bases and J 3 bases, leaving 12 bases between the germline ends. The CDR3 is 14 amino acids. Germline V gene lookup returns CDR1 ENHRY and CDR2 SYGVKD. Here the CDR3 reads CAISLGGRTDTQYF. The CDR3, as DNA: TGTGCCATCAGTCTCGGCGGTCGAACAGATACGCAGTATTTT.

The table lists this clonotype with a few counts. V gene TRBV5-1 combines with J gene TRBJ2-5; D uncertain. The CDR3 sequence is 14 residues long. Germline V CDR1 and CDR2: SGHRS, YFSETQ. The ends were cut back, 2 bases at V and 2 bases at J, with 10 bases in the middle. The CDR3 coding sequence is TGCGCCAGCAGCTTAGGACGAGGTCAAGAGACCCAGTACTTC. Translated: CASSLGRGQETQYF.

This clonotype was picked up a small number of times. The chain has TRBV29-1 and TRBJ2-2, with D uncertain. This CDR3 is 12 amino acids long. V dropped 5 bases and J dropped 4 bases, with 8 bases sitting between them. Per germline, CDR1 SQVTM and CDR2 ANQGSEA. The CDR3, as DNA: TGCAGCGTTACGGGTGGCACCGGGGAGCTGTTTTTT. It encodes CSVTGGTGELFF.

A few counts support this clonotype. The CDR3 DNA sequence: TGTGCCAGCAGTGTGGCGATCACAGGGATCCACAATCAGCCCCAGCATTTT. It encodes CASSVAITGIHNQPQHF. The chain uses TRBV6-4 and TRBJ1-5, with D possibly being TRBD1 (6 bases). Trimming cost V 4 bases and J 3 bases, with 19 bases left between them. Germline loops: CDR1 MRHNA, CDR2 SNTAGT. This CDR3 has 17 residues.

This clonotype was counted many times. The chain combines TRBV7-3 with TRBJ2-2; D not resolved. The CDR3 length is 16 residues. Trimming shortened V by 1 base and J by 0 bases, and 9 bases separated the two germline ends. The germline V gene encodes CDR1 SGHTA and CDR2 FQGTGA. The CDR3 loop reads CASSLMLATNTGELFF. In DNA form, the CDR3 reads TGTGCCAGCAGCTTAATGCTGGCGACGAACACCGGGGAGCTGTTTTTT.

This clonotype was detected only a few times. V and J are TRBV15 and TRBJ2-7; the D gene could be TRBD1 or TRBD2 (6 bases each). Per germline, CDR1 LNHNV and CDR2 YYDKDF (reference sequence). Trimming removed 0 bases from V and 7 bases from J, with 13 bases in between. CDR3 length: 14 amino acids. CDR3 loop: CATSRDPGAGEQYF. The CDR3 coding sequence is TGTGCCACCAGCAGAGATCCGGGGGCGGGTGAGCAGTACTTC. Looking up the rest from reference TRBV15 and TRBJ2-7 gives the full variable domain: DAMVIQNPRYQVTQFGKPVTLSCSQTLNHNVMYWYQQKSSQAPKLLFHYYDKDFNNEADTPDNFQSRRPNTSFCFLDIRSPGLGDTAMYLCATSRDPGAGEQYFGPGTRLTVT.

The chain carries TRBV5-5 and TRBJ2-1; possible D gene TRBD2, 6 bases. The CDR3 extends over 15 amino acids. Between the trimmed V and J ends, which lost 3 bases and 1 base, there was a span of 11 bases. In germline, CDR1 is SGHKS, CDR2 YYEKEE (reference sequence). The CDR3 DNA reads TGTGCCAGCAGCTCAATAGCGGATTCCTACAATGAGCAGTTCTTC. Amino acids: CASSSIADSYNEQFF. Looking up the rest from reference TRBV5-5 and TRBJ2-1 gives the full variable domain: DAGVTQSPTHLIKTRGQQVTLRCSPISGHKSVSWYQQVLGQGPQFIFQYYEKEERGRGNFPDRFSARQFPNYSSELNVNALLLGDSALYLCASSSIADSYNEQFFGPGTRLTVL.

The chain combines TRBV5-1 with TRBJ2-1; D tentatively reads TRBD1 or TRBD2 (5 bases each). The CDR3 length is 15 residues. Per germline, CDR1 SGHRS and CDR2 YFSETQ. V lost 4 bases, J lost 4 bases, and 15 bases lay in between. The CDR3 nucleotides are TGCGCCAGCAGCCTCCCCGCTGGGGGTTACAATGAGCAGTTCTTC. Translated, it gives CASSLPAGGYNEQFF.

The CDR3 region has the DNA TGTGCCAGCAGCTTACAAGCAAGGGGCGCGAAATACGAGCAGTACTTC. Translated: CASSLQARGAKYEQYF. The rearrangement joins TRBV7-8 to TRBJ2-7; weak D call: TRBD1 (5 bases). Trimming left V 2 bases short and J 4 bases short, with 18 bases between. Germline V lookup: CDR1 SGHVS, CDR2 FQNEAQ. This CDR3 is 16 amino acids long. Supplemented by reference TRBV7-8 and TRBJ2-7, the full variable domain reads GAGVSQSPRYKVAKRGQDVALRCDPISGHVSLFWYQQALGQGPEFLTYFQNEAQLDKSGLPSDRFFAERPEGSVSTLKIQRTQQEDSAVYLCASSLQARGAKYEQYFGPGTRLTVT.

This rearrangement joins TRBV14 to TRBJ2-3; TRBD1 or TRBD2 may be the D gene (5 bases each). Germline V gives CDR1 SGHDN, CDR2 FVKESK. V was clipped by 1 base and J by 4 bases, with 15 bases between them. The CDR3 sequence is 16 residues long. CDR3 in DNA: TGTGCCAGCAGCCAAGCTCCTGGGTTGGGGGCAGATACGCAGTATTTT. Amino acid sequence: CASSQAPGLGADTQYF.

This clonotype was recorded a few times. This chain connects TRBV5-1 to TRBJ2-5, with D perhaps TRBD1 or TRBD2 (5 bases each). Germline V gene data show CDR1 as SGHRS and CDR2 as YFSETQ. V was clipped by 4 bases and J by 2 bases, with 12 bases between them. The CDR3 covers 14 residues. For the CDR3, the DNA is TGCGCCAGCAGCCTGGGGGTAGATCAAGAGACCCAGTACTTC. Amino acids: CASSLGVDQETQYF.

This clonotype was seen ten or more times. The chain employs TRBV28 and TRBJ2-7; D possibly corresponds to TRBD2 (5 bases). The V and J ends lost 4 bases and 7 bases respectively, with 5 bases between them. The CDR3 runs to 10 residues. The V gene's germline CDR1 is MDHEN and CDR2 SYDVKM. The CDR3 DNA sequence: TGTGCCAGCAGTTCGGGGGAGCAGTACTTC. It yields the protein CASSSGEQYF. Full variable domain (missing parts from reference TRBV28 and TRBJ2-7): DVKVTQSSRYLVKRTGEKVFLECVQDMDHENMFWYRQDPGLGLRLIYFSYDVKMKEKGDIPEGYSVSREKKERFSLILESASTNQTSMYLCASSSGEQYFGPGTRLTVT.

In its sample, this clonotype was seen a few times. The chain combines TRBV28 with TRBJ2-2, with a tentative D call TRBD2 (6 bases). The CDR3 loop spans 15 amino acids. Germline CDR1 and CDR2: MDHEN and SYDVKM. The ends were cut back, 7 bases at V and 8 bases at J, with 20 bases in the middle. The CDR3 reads CASTLRGTLRGELFF. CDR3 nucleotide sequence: TGTGCCAGCACCCTCCGCGGGACCTTAAGAGGGGAGCTGTTTTTT.

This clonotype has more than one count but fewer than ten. The CDR3 sequence: CAWSRTSGINTQYF. DNA of the CDR3: TGTGCCTGGAGTAGGACTAGCGGGATAAATACGCAGTATTTT. The chain links TRBV30 to TRBJ2-3, with 12 bases aligning to TRBD2. V was pared by 2 bases and J by 7 bases, with 4 bases of the junction left unmatched. The CDR3 is 14 residues long. Per germline, CDR1 GTSNPN and CDR2 SVGIG (reference sequence).

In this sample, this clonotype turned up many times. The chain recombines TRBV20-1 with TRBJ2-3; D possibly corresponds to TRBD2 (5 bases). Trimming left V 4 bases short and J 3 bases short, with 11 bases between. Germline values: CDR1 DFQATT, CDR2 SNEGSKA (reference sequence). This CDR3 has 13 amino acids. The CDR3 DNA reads TGCAGTGCTATCTCCGGGGAAACAGATACGCAGTATTTT. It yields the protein CSAISGETDTQYF.

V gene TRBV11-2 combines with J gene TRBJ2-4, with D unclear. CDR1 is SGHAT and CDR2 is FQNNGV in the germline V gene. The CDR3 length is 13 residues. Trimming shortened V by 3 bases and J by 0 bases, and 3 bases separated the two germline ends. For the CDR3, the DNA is TGTGCCAGCAGCTTGAAAGCCAAAAACATTCAGTACTTC. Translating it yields CASSLKAKNIQYF.

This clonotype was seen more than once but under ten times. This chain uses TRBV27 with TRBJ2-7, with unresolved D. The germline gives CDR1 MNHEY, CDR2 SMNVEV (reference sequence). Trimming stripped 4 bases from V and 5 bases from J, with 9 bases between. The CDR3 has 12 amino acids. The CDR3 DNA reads TGTGCCAGCAGTTCGCGGCCCCACGAGCAGTACTTC. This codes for CASSSRPHEQYF.

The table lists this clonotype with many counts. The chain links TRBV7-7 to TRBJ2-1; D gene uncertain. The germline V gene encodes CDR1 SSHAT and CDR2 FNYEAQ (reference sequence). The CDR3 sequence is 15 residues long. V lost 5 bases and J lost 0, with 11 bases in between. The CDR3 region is CASSPAWDSYNEQFF. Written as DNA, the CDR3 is TGTGCCAGCAGCCCTGCCTGGGACTCCTACAATGAGCAGTTCTTC.

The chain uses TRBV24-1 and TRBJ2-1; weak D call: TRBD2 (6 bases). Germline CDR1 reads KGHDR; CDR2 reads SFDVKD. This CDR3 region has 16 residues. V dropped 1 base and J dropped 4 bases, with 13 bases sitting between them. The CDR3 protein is CATSDFESGPYNEQFF. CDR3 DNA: TGTGCCACCAGTGATTTTGAGAGCGGGCCTTACAATGAGCAGTTCTTC.

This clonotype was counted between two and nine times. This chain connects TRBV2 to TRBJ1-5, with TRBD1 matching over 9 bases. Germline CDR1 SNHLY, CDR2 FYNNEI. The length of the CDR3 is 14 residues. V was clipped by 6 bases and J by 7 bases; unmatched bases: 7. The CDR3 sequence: CASRVDRGGQPQHF. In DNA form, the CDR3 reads TGTGCCAGCAGAGTGGACAGGGGAGGCCAGCCCCAGCATTTT.

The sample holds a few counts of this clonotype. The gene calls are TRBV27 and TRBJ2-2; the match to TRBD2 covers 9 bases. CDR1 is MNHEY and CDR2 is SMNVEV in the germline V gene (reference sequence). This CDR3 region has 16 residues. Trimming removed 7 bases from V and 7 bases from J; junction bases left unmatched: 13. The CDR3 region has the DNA TGTGCCAGCACCAGAATCAGCGGGAGGAGGGGCGGGGAGCTGTTTTTT. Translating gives CASTRISGRRGGELFF.

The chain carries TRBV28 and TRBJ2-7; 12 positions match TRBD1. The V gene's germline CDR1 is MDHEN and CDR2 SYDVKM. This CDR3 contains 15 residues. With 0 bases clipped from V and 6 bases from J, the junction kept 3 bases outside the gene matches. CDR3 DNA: TGTGCCAGCAGTTTATGGGGACAGGGGGCGGTCGAGCAGTACTTC. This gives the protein CASSLWGQGAVEQYF.

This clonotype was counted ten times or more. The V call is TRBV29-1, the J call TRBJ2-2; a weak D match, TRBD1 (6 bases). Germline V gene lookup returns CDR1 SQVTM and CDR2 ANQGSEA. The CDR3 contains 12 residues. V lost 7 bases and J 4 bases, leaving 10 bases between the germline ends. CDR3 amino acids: CSGGLSTGELFF. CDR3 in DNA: TGCAGCGGGGGGCTTAGCACCGGGGAGCTGTTTTTT.

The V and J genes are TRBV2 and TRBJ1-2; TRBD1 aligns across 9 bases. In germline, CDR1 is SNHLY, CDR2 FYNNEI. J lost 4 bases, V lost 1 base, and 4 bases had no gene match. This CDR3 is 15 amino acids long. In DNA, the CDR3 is TGTGCCAGCAGTGAAGGGAGACAGGGGGTCTATGGCTACACCTTC. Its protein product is CASSEGRQGVYGYTF.